The 4 T cell receptor beta chains given below trace back to one sample, sequenced in a study of CD8 T cells in ankylosing spondylitis. One entry per CDR3 protein results from TCRdb running MiXCR on the 5' RACE reads. The sample contains some 270,000 distinct CDR3 sequences, 30% to 35% of which appear only once. Source material: blood, either unsorted or a sorted T cell fraction (not recorded which). These receptors all stem from a male donor with ankylosing spondylitis or in good health (not recorded which).

This clonotype was detected a few times. The chain uses TRBV12-3 or TRBV12-4 and TRBJ2-5; D is unresolved. The CDR3 length is 14 residues. V lost 4 bases and J lost 2, with 11 bases in between. This CDR3 is CASSSGVRQETQYF. The CDR3 coding sequence is TGTGCCAGCAGTTCCGGAGTTCGGCAAGAGACCCAGTACTTC.

This clonotype was seen only a few times. The J gene is TRBJ2-7, the V gene TRBV5-6; D could derive from TRBD1 or TRBD2 (5 bases each). CDR3 length: 14 amino acids. Germline V gives CDR1 SGHDT, CDR2 YYEEEE. Trimming cost V 4 bases and J 0 bases, with 11 bases left between them. The CDR3 DNA is TGTGCCAGCAGCCGGGACGGGCCCTCCTACGAGCAGTACTTC. It translates to CASSRDGPSYEQYF.

The CDR3, as DNA: TGTGCCAGCAGATGGACACCAAGCACGAGCCAGTACTTC. As protein: CASRWTPSTSQYF. The chain is built from TRBV6-1 and TRBJ2-7; the D gene is possibly TRBD1 (5 bases). Germline V gene data show CDR1 as MNHNS and CDR2 as SASEGT. The ends were cut back, 6 bases at V and 10 bases at J, with 19 bases in the middle. The CDR3 runs 13 residues.

This clonotype showed up just a few times. The chain's CDR3 is CASSHTSPSGGETQYF. CDR3 nucleotide sequence: TGTGCCAGCAGCCACACCTCACCCTCCGGAGGGGAGACCCAGTACTTC. V and J are TRBV6-1 and TRBJ2-5; D might be TRBD2 (6 bases). The CDR3 has 16 amino acids. Germline CDR1 is MNHNS and CDR2 is SASEGT. Trimming took 6 bases from V and 5 from J, leaving 22 bases between them.